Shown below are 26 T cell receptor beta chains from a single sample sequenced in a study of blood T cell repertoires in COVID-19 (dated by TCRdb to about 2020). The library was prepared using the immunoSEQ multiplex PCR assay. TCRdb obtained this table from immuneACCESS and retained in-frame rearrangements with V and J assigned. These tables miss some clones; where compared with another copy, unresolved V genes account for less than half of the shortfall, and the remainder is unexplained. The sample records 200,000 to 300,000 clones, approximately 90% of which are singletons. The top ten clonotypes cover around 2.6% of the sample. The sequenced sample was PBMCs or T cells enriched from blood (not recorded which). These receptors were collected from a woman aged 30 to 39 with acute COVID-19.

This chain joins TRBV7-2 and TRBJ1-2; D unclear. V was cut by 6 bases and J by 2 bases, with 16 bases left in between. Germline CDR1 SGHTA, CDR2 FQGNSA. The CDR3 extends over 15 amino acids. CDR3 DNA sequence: TGTGCCAGCAGGCCGCCCTCAGCGGCAAACTATGGCTACACCTTC. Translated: CASRPPSAANYGYTF.

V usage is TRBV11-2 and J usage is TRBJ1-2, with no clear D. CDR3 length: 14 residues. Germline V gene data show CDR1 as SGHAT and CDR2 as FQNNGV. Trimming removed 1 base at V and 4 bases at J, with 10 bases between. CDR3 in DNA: TGTGCCAGCAGCTTAGGCCTCAGGTCCTATGGCTACACCTTC. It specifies CASSLGLRSYGYTF.

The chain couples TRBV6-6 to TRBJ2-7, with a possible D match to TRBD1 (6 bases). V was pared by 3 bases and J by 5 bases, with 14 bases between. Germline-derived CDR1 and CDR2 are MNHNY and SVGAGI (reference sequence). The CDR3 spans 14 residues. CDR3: CASSYSTGLNEQYF. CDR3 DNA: TGTGCCAGCAGTTATTCGACAGGCCTGAACGAGCAGTACTTC.

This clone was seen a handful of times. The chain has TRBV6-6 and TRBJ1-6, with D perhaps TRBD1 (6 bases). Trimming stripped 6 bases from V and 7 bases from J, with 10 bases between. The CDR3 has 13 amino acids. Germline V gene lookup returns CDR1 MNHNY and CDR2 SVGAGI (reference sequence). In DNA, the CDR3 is TGTGCCAGCAGCTCAGGGGAGAATTCACCCCTCCACTTT. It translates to CASSSGENSPLHF.

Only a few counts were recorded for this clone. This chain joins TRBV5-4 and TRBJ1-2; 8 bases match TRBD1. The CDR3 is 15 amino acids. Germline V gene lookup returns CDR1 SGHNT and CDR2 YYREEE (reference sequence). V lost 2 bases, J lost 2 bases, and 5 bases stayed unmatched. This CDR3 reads CASSLPGQVNYGYTF. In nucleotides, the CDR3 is TGTGCCAGCAGCTTACCGGGACAGGTCAACTATGGCTACACCTTC. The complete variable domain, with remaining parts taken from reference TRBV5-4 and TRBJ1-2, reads ETGVTQSPTHLIKTRGQQVTLRCSSQSGHNTVSWYQQALGQGPQFIFQYYREEENGRGNFPPRFSGLQFPNYSSELNVNALELDDSALYLCASSLPGQVNYGYTFGSGTRLTVV.

The CDR3 region has the DNA TGCAGCGTTGAGCGTGACAACTACGAGCAGTACTTC. This codes for CSVERDNYEQYF. The rearrangement links TRBV29-1 to TRBJ2-7; D unresolved. Germline CDR1 SQVTM, CDR2 ANQGSEA. Trimming cost V 3 bases and J 3 bases, with 9 bases left between them. CDR3 length: 12 residues.

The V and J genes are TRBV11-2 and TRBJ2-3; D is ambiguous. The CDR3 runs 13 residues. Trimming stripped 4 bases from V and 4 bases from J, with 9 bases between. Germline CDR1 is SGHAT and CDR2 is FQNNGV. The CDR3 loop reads CASSSGRPDTQYF. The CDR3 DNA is TGTGCCAGCAGCTCAGGAAGGCCAGATACGCAGTATTTT.

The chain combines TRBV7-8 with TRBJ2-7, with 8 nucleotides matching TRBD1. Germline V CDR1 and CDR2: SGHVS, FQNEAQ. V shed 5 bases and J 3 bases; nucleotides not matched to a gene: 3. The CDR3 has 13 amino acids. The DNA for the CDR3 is TGTGCCAGCAGCATGGGACAGGACTACGAGCAGTACTTC. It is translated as CASSMGQDYEQYF.

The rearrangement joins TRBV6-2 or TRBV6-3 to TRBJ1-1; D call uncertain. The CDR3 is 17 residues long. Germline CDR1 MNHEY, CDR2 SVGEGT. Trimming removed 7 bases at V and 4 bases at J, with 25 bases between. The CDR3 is CASTPRAYSLGPTEAFF. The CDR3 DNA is TGTGCCAGCACCCCGAGGGCCTACTCTTTGGGTCCCACTGAAGCTTTCTTT.

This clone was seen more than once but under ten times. The CDR3 region is CASSLRGRDGGKLFF. The CDR3 DNA sequence: TGTGCCAGCAGCTTGAGGGGGAGGGATGGAGGAAAACTGTTTTTT. This chain joins TRBV7-2 and TRBJ1-4; a weak D match, TRBD1 (6 bases). V shed 3 bases and J shed 10 bases, with 18 bases lying between them. There are 15 residues in the CDR3. Germline V gives CDR1 SGHTA, CDR2 FQGNSA.

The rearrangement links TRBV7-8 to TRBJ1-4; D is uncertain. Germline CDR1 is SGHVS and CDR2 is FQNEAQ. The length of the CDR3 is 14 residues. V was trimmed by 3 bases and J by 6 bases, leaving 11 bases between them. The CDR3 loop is CASSLARFDEKLFF. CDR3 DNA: TGTGCCAGCAGCTTGGCACGCTTTGATGAAAAACTGTTTTTT.

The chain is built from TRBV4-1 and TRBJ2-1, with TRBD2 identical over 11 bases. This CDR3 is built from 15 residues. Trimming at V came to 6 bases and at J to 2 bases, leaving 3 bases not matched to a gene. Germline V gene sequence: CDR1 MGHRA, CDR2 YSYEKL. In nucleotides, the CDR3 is TGCGCCAGCAGGGTTAGCGGGGGGGCCTACAATGAGCAGTTCTTC. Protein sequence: CASRVSGGAYNEQFF.

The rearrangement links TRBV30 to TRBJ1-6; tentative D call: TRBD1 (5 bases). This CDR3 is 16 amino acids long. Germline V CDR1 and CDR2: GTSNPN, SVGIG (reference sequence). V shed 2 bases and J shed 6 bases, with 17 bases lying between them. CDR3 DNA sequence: TGTGCCTGGAGTCTCTTACAGGCCTTCGGTAATTCACCCCTCCACTTT. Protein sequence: CAWSLLQAFGNSPLHF.

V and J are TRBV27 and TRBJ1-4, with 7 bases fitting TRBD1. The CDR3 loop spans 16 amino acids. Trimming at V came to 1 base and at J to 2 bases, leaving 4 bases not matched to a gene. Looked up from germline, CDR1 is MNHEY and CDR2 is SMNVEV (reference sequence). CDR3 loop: CASSLLSGQTNEKLFF. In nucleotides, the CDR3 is TGTGCCAGCAGTTTATTATCGGGACAGACTAATGAAAAACTGTTTTTT.

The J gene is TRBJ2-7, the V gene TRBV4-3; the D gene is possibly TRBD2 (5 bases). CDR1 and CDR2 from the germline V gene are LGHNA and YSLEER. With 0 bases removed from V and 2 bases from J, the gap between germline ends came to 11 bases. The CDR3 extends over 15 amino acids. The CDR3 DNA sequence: TGCGCCAGCAGCCAAGATAGTCGGGAAACCTACGAGCAGTACTTC. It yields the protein CASSQDSRETYEQYF.

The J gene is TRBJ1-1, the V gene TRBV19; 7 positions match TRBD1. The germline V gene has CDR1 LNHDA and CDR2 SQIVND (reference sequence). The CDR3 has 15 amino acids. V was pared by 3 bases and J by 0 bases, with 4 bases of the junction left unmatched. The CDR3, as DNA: TGTGCCAGTAGTATCTCGACAGGGCTGAACACTGAAGCTTTCTTT. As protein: CASSISTGLNTEAFF.

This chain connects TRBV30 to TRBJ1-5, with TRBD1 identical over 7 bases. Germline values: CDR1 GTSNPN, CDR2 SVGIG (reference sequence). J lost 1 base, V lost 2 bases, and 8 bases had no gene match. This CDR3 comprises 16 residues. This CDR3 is CAWSNPDRVSNQPQHF. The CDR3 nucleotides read TGTGCCTGGAGTAATCCAGACAGGGTAAGCAATCAGCCCCAGCATTTT.

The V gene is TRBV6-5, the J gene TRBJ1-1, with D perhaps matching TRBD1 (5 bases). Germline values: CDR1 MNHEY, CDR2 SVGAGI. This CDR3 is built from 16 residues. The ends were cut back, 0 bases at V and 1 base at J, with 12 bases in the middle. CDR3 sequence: CASSYSERGWNTEAFF. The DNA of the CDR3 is TGTGCCAGCAGTTACTCGGAAAGGGGTTGGAACACTGAAGCTTTCTTT.

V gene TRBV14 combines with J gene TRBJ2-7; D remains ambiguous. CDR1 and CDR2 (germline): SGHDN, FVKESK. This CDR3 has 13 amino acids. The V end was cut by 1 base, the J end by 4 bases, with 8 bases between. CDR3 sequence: CASSQARGYEQYF. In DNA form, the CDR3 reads TGTGCCAGCAGCCAAGCTCGAGGTTACGAGCAGTACTTC.

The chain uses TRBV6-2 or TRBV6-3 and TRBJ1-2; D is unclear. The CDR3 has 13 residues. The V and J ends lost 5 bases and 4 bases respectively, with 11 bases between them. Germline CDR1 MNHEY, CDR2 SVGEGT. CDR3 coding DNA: TGTGCCAGCAGTCTTCTGGCCCTCTATGGCTACACCTTC. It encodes CASSLLALYGYTF.

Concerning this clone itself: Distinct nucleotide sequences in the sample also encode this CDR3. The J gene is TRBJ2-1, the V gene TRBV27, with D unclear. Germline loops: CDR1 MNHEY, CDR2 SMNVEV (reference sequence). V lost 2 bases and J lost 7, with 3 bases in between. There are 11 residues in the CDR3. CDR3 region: CASSLRNEQFF. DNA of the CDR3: TGTGCCAGCAGTTTACGGAATGAGCAGTTCTTC.

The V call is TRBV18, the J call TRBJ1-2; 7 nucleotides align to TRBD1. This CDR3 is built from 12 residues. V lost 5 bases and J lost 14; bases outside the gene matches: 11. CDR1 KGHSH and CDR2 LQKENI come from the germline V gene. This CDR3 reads CASSGTELLYTF. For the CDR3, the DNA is TGTGCCAGCTCAGGGACAGAGCTCTTATATACCTTC.

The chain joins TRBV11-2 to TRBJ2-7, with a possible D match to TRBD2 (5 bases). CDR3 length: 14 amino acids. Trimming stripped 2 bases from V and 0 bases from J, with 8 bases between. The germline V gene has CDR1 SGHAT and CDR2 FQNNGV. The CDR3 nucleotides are TGTGCCAGCAGCTTAATACTAGACTCCTACGAGCAGTACTTC. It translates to CASSLILDSYEQYF.

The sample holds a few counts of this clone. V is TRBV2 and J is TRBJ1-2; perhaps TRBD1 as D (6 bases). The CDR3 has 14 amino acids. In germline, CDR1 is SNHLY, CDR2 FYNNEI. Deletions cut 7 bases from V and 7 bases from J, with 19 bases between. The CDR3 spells CASTTIQGMSGYTF. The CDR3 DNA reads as TGTGCCAGCACTACAATACAGGGTATGTCTGGCTACACCTTC.

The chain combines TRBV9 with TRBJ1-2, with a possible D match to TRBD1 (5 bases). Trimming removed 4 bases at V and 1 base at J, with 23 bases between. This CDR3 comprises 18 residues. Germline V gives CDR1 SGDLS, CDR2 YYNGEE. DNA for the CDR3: TGTGCCAGCAGCTCACCCCTTGCGGAGGGGCCTGTTAACTATGGCTACACCTTC. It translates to CASSSPLAEGPVNYGYTF.

CDR3 loop: CASSQVDSGAYNEQFF. Here the CDR3 DNA reads TGTGCCAGCAGCCAGGTCGACAGCGGGGCTTACAATGAGCAGTTCTTC. This rearrangement joins TRBV3-1 (or the pseudogene TRBV3-2) to TRBJ2-1; 7 bases map to TRBD2. Germline lookup yields CDR1 LGHDT and CDR2 YNNKEL (reference sequence). Trimming at V came to 3 bases and at J to 4 bases, leaving 9 bases not matched to a gene. There are 16 residues in the CDR3.